The subject of this entry is one TCR beta chain. The sample is drawn from a study of T cells after yellow fever vaccination. Findings and limits, study-wide: Re-detected after boosting: most primary clones, 95% to 98% of CD4 and about 85% of CD8.

TCRdb re-called the 5' RACE reads with MiXCR, one entry per CDR3 protein. This sample has some 54,000 distinct CDR3 sequences, with 6.6% found just once. Germline lookup yields CDR1 MDHEN and CDR2 SYDVKM. There are 18 residues in the CDR3. V gave up 5 bases and J gave up 3 bases; unmatched junction bases: 13. The TCR was taken from a man aged 18-30 years who received the YFV17D yellow fever vaccine. The V and J genes are TRBV28 and TRBJ2-7; TRBD2 matches at 13 bases. Specimen: CD8+ T cells not binding an NS4B(214-222) dextramer, sorted from PBMCs, collected roughly 47 days after the first yellow fever vaccination. CDR3: CASSTHARLAGGVYEQYV. CDR3 bases: TGTGCCAGCAGTACGCACGCTAGACTAGCGGGGGGCGTCTACGAGCAGTACGTC.